The 30 T cell receptor beta chains in this list originate from one sample, sequenced in a study of blood T cell repertoires in COVID-19. The protocol was immunoSEQ multiplex PCR, while the TCRdb copy is restricted to in-frame clones and leaves out a portion. The sample yields fewer than 250,000 clones, around four fifths seen once. The sequenced material came from peripheral blood. The receptors shown here come from a man in his forties or fifties with active or convalescent COVID-19.

This clone appeared a single time. The chain carries TRBV28 and TRBJ1-2; 7 bases agree with TRBD1. J was trimmed by 7 bases and V by 6 bases; bases with no gene match: 11. CDR3 length: 14 residues. Germline V CDR1 and CDR2: MDHEN, SYDVKM. CDR3 amino acids: CASRTPGQASGYTF. The DNA for the CDR3 is TGTGCCAGCAGGACACCCGGACAGGCAAGTGGCTACACCTTC.

The rearrangement uses TRBV5-8 and TRBJ2-1; the D is unclear. Per germline, CDR1 SGHTS and CDR2 YDEGEE. The CDR3 has 16 residues. V dropped 2 bases and J dropped 0 bases, with 12 bases sitting between them. The CDR3 reads CASSFRGMSSYNEQFF. In DNA form, the CDR3 reads TGTGCCAGCAGCTTCCGCGGTATGAGCTCCTACAATGAGCAGTTCTTC.

The chain couples TRBV7-9 to TRBJ1-1, with a possible D match to TRBD1 (6 bases). V lost 5 bases and J lost 3, with 13 bases in between. Germline V CDR1 and CDR2: SEHNR, FQNEAQ (reference sequence). CDR3 length: 14 residues. The CDR3 sequence is CASSPREGDTEAFF. The CDR3 DNA follows: TGTGCCAGCAGCCCTCGGGAGGGGGACACTGAAGCTTTCTTT.

The chain has TRBV19 and TRBJ2-6; D ambiguous. The CDR3 sequence is 17 residues long. Trimming removed 7 bases at V and 2 bases at J, with 18 bases between. Germline V gene data show CDR1 as LNHDA and CDR2 as SQIVND (reference sequence). CDR3 nucleotides: TGTGCCAGTACCAGGTATAATGTGGGTACTGGGGCCAACGTCCTGACTTTC. This codes for CASTRYNVGTGANVLTF.

This clone came up a few times. CDR3 sequence: CASSLVTGGPYNEQFF. The DNA for the CDR3 is TGTGCCAGCAGCTTGGTCACAGGGGGACCCTACAATGAGCAGTTCTTC. V and J are TRBV7-8 and TRBJ2-1; TRBD1 matches 8 bases. The CDR3 totals 16 residues. With 3 bases clipped from V and 2 bases from J, the junction kept 6 bases outside the gene matches. Germline V gives CDR1 SGHVS, CDR2 FQNEAQ.

The rearrangement uses TRBV10-3 and TRBJ1-4; D is unclear. V dropped 11 bases and J dropped 4 bases, with 11 bases sitting between them. The germline CDR1 and CDR2 sequences are ENHRY and SYGVKD. The CDR3 is 12 residues long. CDR3 amino acids: CAASGSNEKLFF. CDR3 bases: TGTGCCGCCTCGGGGAGTAATGAAAAACTGTTTTTT.

This chain links TRBV24-1 with TRBJ2-3; 9 nucleotides match TRBD2. V dropped 4 bases and J dropped 4; count of bases not matched to a gene: 5. The length of the CDR3 is 15 residues. Germline values: CDR1 KGHDR, CDR2 SFDVKD. The DNA for the CDR3 is TGTGCCACCAGTGAGACCGGCGGGGGGGCAGATACGCAGTATTTT. Protein product: CATSETGGGADTQYF.

The chain joins TRBV10-3 to TRBJ2-7; 10 positions match TRBD1. After removal of 7 bases from V and 6 bases from J, the junction contained 9 bases not matched to a gene. CDR1 and CDR2 from the germline V gene are ENHRY and SYGVKD. This CDR3 comprises 14 residues. DNA of the CDR3: TGTGCCATCAACCCCGAGACAGGGGGCGGCGAGCAGTACTTC. Protein sequence: CAINPETGGGEQYF.

This chain links TRBV27 with TRBJ1-2; D unresolved. Germline lookup yields CDR1 MNHEY and CDR2 SMNVEV (reference sequence). V dropped 2 bases and J dropped 4 bases, with 11 bases sitting between them. This CDR3 comprises 14 residues. CDR3 DNA: TGTGCCAGCAGTTTAGCGGCGAAGCCCTATGGCTACACCTTC. Translating gives CASSLAAKPYGYTF.

V is TRBV27 and J is TRBJ2-1; 10 nucleotides align to TRBD2. With V trimmed by 7 bases and J by 3 bases, 15 bases remained unmatched. CDR1 is MNHEY and CDR2 is SMNVEV in the germline V gene (reference sequence). The CDR3 consists of 18 residues. CDR3 residues: CASTSPGLAGVFYNEQFF. Here the CDR3 DNA reads TGTGCCAGCACCTCCCCCGGGCTAGCGGGAGTCTTCTACAATGAGCAGTTCTTC.

V is TRBV9 and J is TRBJ2-7; possibly TRBD2 for D (6 bases). The CDR3 sequence is 15 residues long. Germline assignment: CDR1 SGDLS and CDR2 YYNGEE. V gave up 4 bases and J gave up 7 bases, with 21 bases separating them. The CDR3 region has the DNA TGTGCCAGCAGCCCGGACCGGGACTTGAGGCGAGAGCAGTACTTC. Translating gives CASSPDRDLRREQYF.

The chain is built from TRBV24-1 and TRBJ1-2; D not resolved. Trimming stripped 10 bases from V and 1 base from J, with 9 bases between. Germline-derived CDR1 and CDR2 are KGHDR and SFDVKD. This CDR3 is 12 amino acids long. The CDR3 region is CATQGGNYGYTF. CDR3 nucleotides: TGTGCCACTCAAGGCGGTAACTATGGCTACACCTTC.

The rearrangement links TRBV29-1 to TRBJ1-2; no reliable D call. This CDR3 is built from 15 residues. Germline V gene lookup returns CDR1 SQVTM and CDR2 ANQGSEA. V was shortened by 4 bases and J by 4 bases, with 19 bases between the two germline ends. The CDR3 nucleotides are TGCAGCGTTGGACACCCTCTCGGATTAATCTATGGCTACACCTTC. Residues: CSVGHPLGLIYGYTF.

The rearrangement links TRBV29-1 to TRBJ2-6, with a tentative D call TRBD2 (5 bases). The CDR3 contains 14 residues. The germline CDR1 and CDR2 sequences are SQVTM and ANQGSEA. Trimming took off 5 bases at V and 4 bases at J, with 12 bases between the two ends. CDR3 DNA: TGCAGCGTTCTAGGAGCGGAGGGGGCCAACGTCCTGACTTTC. Translating it yields CSVLGAEGANVLTF.

This clone occurred a few times. The chain carries TRBV5-6 and TRBJ1-2; 7 positions agree with TRBD1. The CDR3 has 15 amino acids. The junction had 9 bases not matched to a gene; V was cut back by 0 bases and J by 7 bases. Germline lookup yields CDR1 SGHDT and CDR2 YYEEEE. The CDR3 sequence: CASSLGVYRGRGYTF. As DNA, the CDR3 is TGTGCCAGCAGCTTGGGAGTATACAGGGGCCGTGGCTACACCTTC.

This clone showed up just once. The chain uses TRBV9 and TRBJ1-1; 7 nucleotides match TRBD1. The trim removed 4 bases at V and 1 base at J, leaving 4 bases unmatched. The germline V gene has CDR1 SGDLS and CDR2 YYNGEE. The CDR3 has 14 amino acids. The CDR3 spells CASSLDRWNTEAFF. The DNA of the CDR3 is TGTGCCAGCAGCTTGGACAGGTGGAACACTGAAGCTTTCTTT.

The rearrangement uses TRBV9 and TRBJ2-1; TRBD1 matches at 7 bases. In germline, CDR1 is SGDLS, CDR2 YYNGEE. The junction had 7 bases not matched to a gene; V was cut back by 4 bases and J by 3 bases. The length of the CDR3 is 15 residues. CDR3 protein: CASSSRTGLYNEQFF. For the CDR3, the DNA is TGTGCCAGCAGCTCTCGGACAGGCCTCTACAATGAGCAGTTCTTC.

This chain uses TRBV7-2 with TRBJ1-5; 8 positions agree with TRBD1. Germline V CDR1 and CDR2: SGHTA, FQGNSA. This CDR3 is 16 amino acids long. Trimming cost V 0 bases and J 2 bases; bases outside gene matches: 3. This CDR3 is CASSLAAGQGNQPQHF. CDR3 nucleotides: TGTGCCAGCAGCTTAGCGGCGGGACAGGGCAATCAGCCCCAGCATTTT.

This clone was counted only a few times. The chain uses TRBV25-1 and TRBJ1-1, with D possibly matching TRBD1 (5 bases). Germline CDR1 MGHDK, CDR2 SYGVNS. CDR3 size: 12 residues. The V gene lost 6 bases and the J gene lost 7 bases, with 12 bases spanning the gap. CDR3: CASSGGGREAFF. CDR3 coding DNA: TGTGCCAGCAGCGGGGGAGGGCGTGAAGCTTTCTTT.

The chain links TRBV6-6 to TRBJ1-5; TRBD1 matches at 9 bases. This CDR3 spans 17 amino acids. V was clipped by 5 bases and J by 6 bases; unmatched bases: 14. CDR1 is MNHNY and CDR2 is SVGAGI in the germline V gene (reference sequence). CDR3 in amino acids: CASSRPGTGSTVQPQHF. The CDR3 coding sequence is TGTGCCAGCAGTCGTCCCGGGACAGGGTCAACGGTTCAGCCCCAGCATTTT.

The rearrangement uses TRBV7-2 and TRBJ2-1; perhaps TRBD1 as D (5 bases). The CDR3 totals 16 residues. Germline CDR1 is SGHTA and CDR2 is FQGNSA. V was trimmed by 3 bases and J by 4 bases, leaving 16 bases between them. CDR3 sequence: CASSFEQALLYNEQFF. The CDR3 nucleotides are TGTGCCAGCAGCTTTGAACAGGCACTCTTATACAATGAGCAGTTCTTC.

The chain recombines TRBV27 with TRBJ2-1, with 11 bases that match TRBD1. CDR3 size: 14 residues. Trimming cost V 6 bases and J 10 bases; bases outside gene matches: 8. Germline assignment: CDR1 MNHEY and CDR2 SMNVEV (reference sequence). CDR3 in DNA: TGTGCCAGCAGCCCTGGGACAGGGGGACGGGAGCAGTTCTTC. Protein product: CASSPGTGGREQFF.

This clone was counted a single time. As DNA, the CDR3 is TGCGCCAGCAGGGGCCCTTTCCGCGATAGCAATCAGCCCCAGCATTTT. This codes for CASRGPFRDSNQPQHF. This chain links TRBV4-1 with TRBJ1-5; no definite D call. This CDR3 contains 16 residues. With 6 bases removed from V and 0 bases from J, the gap between germline ends came to 15 bases. CDR1 MGHRA and CDR2 YSYEKL come from the germline V gene.

This chain joins TRBV28 and TRBJ1-5; D is undetermined. Per germline, CDR1 MDHEN and CDR2 SYDVKM. V was trimmed by 6 bases and J by 5 bases, leaving 14 bases between them. This CDR3 contains 14 residues. The DNA for the CDR3 is TGTGCCAGCAGCCCTCTCAGATCTGATCAGCCCCAGCATTTT. It translates to CASSPLRSDQPQHF. The full variable domain, rest sourced from reference TRBV28 and TRBJ1-5, is DVKVTQSSRYLVKRTGEKVFLECVQDMDHENMFWYRQDPGLGLRLIYFSYDVKMKEKGDIPEGYSVSREKKERFSLILESASTNQTSMYLCASSPLRSDQPQHFGDGTRLSIL.

The chain joins TRBV11-2 to TRBJ2-3; 13 nucleotides agree with TRBD2. The CDR3 runs to 16 residues. The ends lost 1 base at V and 4 bases at J; junction bases unmatched: 2. CDR1 and CDR2 from the germline V gene are SGHAT and FQNNGV. Here the CDR3 reads CASSLATSGGADTQYF. CDR3 in DNA: TGTGCCAGCAGCTTAGCTACTAGCGGGGGGGCAGATACGCAGTATTTT.

The CDR3 region has the DNA TGTGCCAGCAGCCTGACTAGCGGGAGAGAGACCCAGTACTTC. Its translation: CASSLTSGRETQYF. The chain couples TRBV7-9 to TRBJ2-5; 12 bases map to TRBD2. Unmatched junction bases numbered 2, after V lost 5 bases and J lost 4 bases. The CDR3 totals 14 residues. Germline lookup yields CDR1 SEHNR and CDR2 FQNEAQ (reference sequence). The entire variable domain, with the rest obtained from reference TRBV7-9 and TRBJ2-5, is as follows: DTGVSQNPRHKITKRGQNVTFRCDPISEHNRLYWYRQTLGQGPEFLTYFQNEAQLEKSRLLSDRFSAERPKGSFSTLEIQRTEQGDSAMYLCASSLTSGRETQYFGPGTRLLVL.

This chain joins TRBV5-1 and TRBJ2-1; TRBD1 is a possible D gene (6 bases). V was trimmed by 8 bases and J by 3 bases, leaving 15 bases between them. Germline V gene data show CDR1 as SGHRS and CDR2 as YFSETQ. CDR3 size: 14 residues. The CDR3 here is CASCRVGGYNEQFF. CDR3 bases: TGCGCCAGTTGCAGGGTAGGGGGCTACAATGAGCAGTTCTTC.

V is TRBV5-1 and J is TRBJ2-5, with 7 bases matching TRBD2. With 0 bases clipped from V and 0 bases from J, the junction kept 8 bases outside the gene matches. Germline V gene data show CDR1 as SGHRS and CDR2 as YFSETQ. The CDR3 covers 17 residues. CDR3 nucleotide sequence: TGCGCCAGCAGCTTGGGTCTCCTAGCGGCCTACCAAGAGACCCAGTACTTC. This encodes CASSLGLLAAYQETQYF.

The chain recombines TRBV12-3 or TRBV12-4 with TRBJ1-1; D is uncertain. The CDR3 runs 12 residues. V gave up 6 bases and J gave up 11 bases, with 16 bases separating them. The CDR3 DNA is TGTGCCAGCAGCCCGGCCGGGAAATGGGCTTTCTTT. It specifies CASSPAGKWAFF.

On this clone: Other nucleotide sequences in the sample specify the same CDR3. V usage is TRBV7-2 and J usage is TRBJ2-3, with D possibly matching TRBD2 (6 bases). The CDR3 extends over 15 amino acids. The germline V gene has CDR1 SGHTA and CDR2 FQGNSA. The V gene lost 1 base and the J gene lost 0 bases, with 8 bases spanning the gap. As DNA, the CDR3 is TGTGCCAGCAGCTTAGACGGAGGGAGCACAGATACGCAGTATTTT. Translation gives CASSLDGGSTDTQYF.